Below, one T cell receptor beta chain is given with its context. Its antigen is undetermined. The data were obtained in a study of cytomegalovirus exposure and HLA in healthy donors. This table comes from immunoSEQ multiplex PCR, and its TCRdb copy is limited to in-frame clones, with some not included. The data contain 100,000 to 150,000 clones, 90% to 95% of them singletons. This CDR3 is 17 amino acids long. V was cut by 5 bases and J by 6 bases, with 22 bases left in between. Germline V gene lookup returns CDR1 MDHEN and CDR2 SYDVKM. Study-level results: Associated with cytomegalovirus, according to the listing, were about 160 TCR beta chains.

What was sequenced was PBMCs. This chain uses TRBV28 with TRBJ1-4; D perhaps matches TRBD1 (5 bases). The receptor comes from a woman under 30 in good health and CMV-seronegative. This chain's CDR3 is CASSQDSHGFGDEKLFF. CDR3 nucleotide sequence: TGTGCCAGCAGTCAAGACAGCCACGGTTTCGGTGATGAAAAACTGTTTTTT.